These 21 T cell receptor beta chains came from one sample sequenced in a study of blood T cell repertoires in COVID-19. Measured with immunoSEQ multiplex PCR; TCRdb has only the in-frame clones, and not every one. The profile shows about 33,000 clones, approximately 95% of them singletons. The sample consisted of peripheral blood. The receptors were gathered from a male donor with active COVID-19.

The CDR3 region is CASSEPGQILNYGYTF. The CDR3 DNA sequence: TGTGCCAGCAGTGAACCCGGACAGATCTTGAACTATGGCTACACCTTC. The chain links TRBV6-1 to TRBJ1-2, with D possibly matching TRBD1 (6 bases). Germline-derived CDR1 and CDR2 are MNHNS and SASEGT. The length of the CDR3 is 16 residues. Trimming cost V 2 bases and J 2 bases, with 15 bases left between them.

This chain uses TRBV4-1 with TRBJ2-1, with 8 bases aligning to TRBD2. The length of the CDR3 is 16 residues. The J segment lost 4 bases and the V segment lost 0 bases, leaving 5 bases of the junction unmatched. CDR1 is MGHRA, CDR2 YSYEKL, per germline. CDR3 region: CASSQDWAGGYNEQFF. In DNA form, the CDR3 reads TGCGCCAGCAGCCAAGATTGGGCGGGGGGTTACAATGAGCAGTTCTTC.

V is TRBV9 and J is TRBJ2-5; 11 positions agree with TRBD2. V lost 7 bases, J lost 1 base, and 12 bases stayed unmatched. CDR3 length: 17 amino acids. Germline CDR1 is SGDLS and CDR2 is YYNGEE. The CDR3 DNA reads as TGTGCCAGCTCAACGTTTGGGACTAGCGGACGCCAAGAGACCCAGTACTTC. It translates to CASSTFGTSGRQETQYF.

The chain is built from TRBV5-8 and TRBJ2-1; the match to TRBD1 covers 8 bases. V lost 0 bases to trimming and J lost 6 bases; unmatched junction nucleotides: 5. Germline V lookup: CDR1 SGHTS, CDR2 YDEGEE. The CDR3 runs to 15 residues. CDR3 in DNA: TGTGCCAGCAGCTTGGCAGGACAGGGTCTCAATGAGCAGTTCTTC. Its protein product is CASSLAGQGLNEQFF.

In its sample, this clone was seen once. This chain links TRBV27 with TRBJ1-3, with D possibly matching TRBD1 (6 bases). V was cut by 5 bases and J by 0 bases, with 11 bases left in between. Germline V lookup: CDR1 MNHEY, CDR2 SMNVEV (reference sequence). The CDR3 length is 15 residues. CDR3 protein: CASSQDRHSGNTIYF. The DNA of the CDR3 is TGTGCCAGCAGTCAAGACAGGCACTCTGGAAACACCATATATTTT.

This rearrangement joins TRBV29-1 to TRBJ2-7; D perhaps matches TRBD2 (5 bases). Per the germline V gene, CDR1 is SQVTM and CDR2 is ANQGSEA. V was pared by 5 bases and J by 1 base, with 15 bases between. The CDR3 totals 14 residues. The CDR3 region is CSVPSGGSSYEQYF. In nucleotides, the CDR3 is TGCAGCGTTCCATCAGGAGGTTCGTCCTACGAGCAGTACTTC.

This chain joins TRBV6-6 and TRBJ1-1; possibly TRBD1 for D (6 bases). From germline, CDR1 is MNHNY and CDR2 SVGAGI (reference sequence). Trimming left V 10 bases short and J 2 bases short, with 20 bases between. This CDR3 comprises 15 residues. In nucleotides, the CDR3 is TGTGCCACGATACAGGGAAGGGGTCCAAACACTGAAGCTTTCTTT. It specifies CATIQGRGPNTEAFF.

V usage is TRBV11-1 and J usage is TRBJ2-7; no definite D call. The V and J ends lost 5 bases and 2 bases respectively, with 10 bases between them. The CDR3 length is 13 residues. From germline, CDR1 is SGHAT and CDR2 FQDESV (reference sequence). The CDR3 reads CASSNGPAYEQYF. DNA for the CDR3: TGTGCCAGCAGCAATGGCCCCGCCTACGAGCAGTACTTC.

The chain recombines TRBV18 with TRBJ1-1; 12 bases fit TRBD1. The J segment lost 4 bases and the V segment lost 2 bases, leaving 8 bases of the junction unmatched. The length of the CDR3 is 17 residues. CDR1 and CDR2 from the germline V gene are KGHSH and LQKENI. CDR3 protein: CASSPTGTGGSITEAFF. CDR3 nucleotides: TGTGCCAGCTCACCAACCGGGACAGGGGGCTCCATCACTGAAGCTTTCTTT.

In DNA form, the CDR3 reads TGTGCCACCCTACCGAGTCGAGCGGGGGGTACCACAGATACGCAGTATTTT. Its translation: CATLPSRAGGTTDTQYF. The chain carries TRBV15 and TRBJ2-3; 9 bases map to TRBD2. Unmatched junction bases numbered 14, after V lost 8 bases and J lost 2 bases. The V gene's germline CDR1 is LNHNV and CDR2 YYDKDF (reference sequence). This CDR3 has 17 residues.

A word on this clone: Other DNA sequences of this sample code for an identical CDR3. The chain joins TRBV30 to TRBJ1-5; D call uncertain. Trimming cost V 2 bases and J 4 bases, with 9 bases left between them. Germline CDR1 is GTSNPN and CDR2 is SVGIG (reference sequence). The CDR3 length is 13 residues. Here the CDR3 DNA reads TGTGCCTGGAGTACTAGGGAAAATCAGCCCCAGCATTTT. Translation gives CAWSTRENQPQHF.

V and J are TRBV19 and TRBJ2-7, with 8 bases aligning to TRBD1. The ends lost 4 bases at V and 4 bases at J; junction bases unmatched: 9. The V gene's germline CDR1 is LNHDA and CDR2 SQIVND (reference sequence). The CDR3 sequence is 15 residues long. The CDR3 protein is CASSSWTGIAYEQYF. CDR3 bases: TGTGCCAGTAGTAGCTGGACAGGGATCGCGTACGAGCAGTACTTC.

This chain links TRBV12-3 or TRBV12-4 with TRBJ1-1, with D possibly being TRBD1 (5 bases). V was clipped by 6 bases and J by 5 bases, with 13 bases between them. CDR3 length: 13 amino acids. The CDR3 sequence is CASSPRVKTEAFF. Written as DNA, the CDR3 is TGTGCCAGCAGCCCCAGGGTTAAGACTGAAGCTTTCTTT.

This chain connects TRBV5-6 to TRBJ2-3; 13 nucleotides align to TRBD2. CDR1 and CDR2 from the germline V gene are SGHDT and YYEEEE. The CDR3 length is 17 residues. After removal of 1 base from V and 2 bases from J, the junction contained 4 bases not matched to a gene. The CDR3: CASSLRLAGGTTDTQYF. CDR3 nucleotides: TGTGCCAGCAGCTTGAGACTAGCGGGGGGCACCACAGATACGCAGTATTTT.

The chain links TRBV6-5 to TRBJ2-3; 9 bases are shared with TRBD1. The CDR3 contains 15 residues. Germline-derived CDR1 and CDR2 are MNHEY and SVGAGI. With V trimmed by 6 bases and J by 6 bases, 10 bases remained unmatched. The DNA of the CDR3 is TGTGCCAGCAGGTTACAGGGGGCTTCTGGGGATACGCAGTATTTT. Its protein product is CASRLQGASGDTQYF.

This chain connects TRBV15 to TRBJ2-1; TRBD1 might be the D (6 bases). The CDR3 consists of 19 residues. Deletions cut 0 bases from V and 0 bases from J, with 18 bases between. Germline lookup yields CDR1 LNHNV and CDR2 YYDKDF (reference sequence). The CDR3 region has the DNA TGTGCCACCAGCAGAGATCGGCAGGGGTTAGGTCGCTCCTACAATGAGCAGTTCTTC. Amino acids: CATSRDRQGLGRSYNEQFF.

The V gene is TRBV18, the J gene TRBJ1-2, with unresolved D. The CDR3 is 14 amino acids. Germline loops: CDR1 KGHSH, CDR2 LQKENI. V was clipped by 2 bases and J by 4 bases, with 11 bases between them. CDR3 nucleotides: TGTGCCAGCTCACCAGATCCGGAGCCCTATGGCTACACCTTC. Protein sequence: CASSPDPEPYGYTF.

V gene TRBV7-9 combines with J gene TRBJ1-1, with 10 bases lining up with TRBD1. V shed 4 bases, J shed 5 bases, and the junction held 10 bases outside the gene matches. Germline CDR1 is SEHNR and CDR2 is FQNEAQ (reference sequence). The CDR3 runs 16 residues. The chain's CDR3 is CASSSRDRGVYTEAFF. Here the CDR3 DNA reads TGTGCCAGCAGCTCCCGGGACAGGGGTGTTTATACTGAAGCTTTCTTT.

This clone was recorded a few times. The chain employs TRBV6-4 and TRBJ2-3; D is ambiguous. Deletions cut 5 bases from V and 0 bases from J, with 12 bases between. Germline V gives CDR1 MRHNA, CDR2 SNTAGT. The CDR3 has 15 residues. CDR3 in DNA: TGTGCCAGCAGTTTGACACACTCTAGCACAGATACGCAGTATTTT. This encodes CASSLTHSSTDTQYF.

In the case of this clone: The junction does not match germline at one end; this may be a read error. The V and J genes are TRBV6-4 and TRBJ1-1; D gene ambiguous. The CDR3 loop spans 13 amino acids. Germline V CDR1 and CDR2: MRHNA, SNTAGT. CDR3 residues: CSSSLSFGTEAFF. DNA of the CDR3: TGTTCCAGCAGCCTAAGTTTCGGCACTGAAGCTTTCTTT.

The chain combines TRBV6-5 with TRBJ1-1, with D tentatively TRBD1 (5 bases). CDR3 length: 12 residues. Germline V gene sequence: CDR1 MNHEY, CDR2 SVGAGI. Trimming removed 6 bases at V and 4 bases at J, with 9 bases between. The CDR3 DNA follows: TGTGCCAGCAGGACCGGGGGCACTGAAGCTTTCTTT. As protein: CASRTGGTEAFF.